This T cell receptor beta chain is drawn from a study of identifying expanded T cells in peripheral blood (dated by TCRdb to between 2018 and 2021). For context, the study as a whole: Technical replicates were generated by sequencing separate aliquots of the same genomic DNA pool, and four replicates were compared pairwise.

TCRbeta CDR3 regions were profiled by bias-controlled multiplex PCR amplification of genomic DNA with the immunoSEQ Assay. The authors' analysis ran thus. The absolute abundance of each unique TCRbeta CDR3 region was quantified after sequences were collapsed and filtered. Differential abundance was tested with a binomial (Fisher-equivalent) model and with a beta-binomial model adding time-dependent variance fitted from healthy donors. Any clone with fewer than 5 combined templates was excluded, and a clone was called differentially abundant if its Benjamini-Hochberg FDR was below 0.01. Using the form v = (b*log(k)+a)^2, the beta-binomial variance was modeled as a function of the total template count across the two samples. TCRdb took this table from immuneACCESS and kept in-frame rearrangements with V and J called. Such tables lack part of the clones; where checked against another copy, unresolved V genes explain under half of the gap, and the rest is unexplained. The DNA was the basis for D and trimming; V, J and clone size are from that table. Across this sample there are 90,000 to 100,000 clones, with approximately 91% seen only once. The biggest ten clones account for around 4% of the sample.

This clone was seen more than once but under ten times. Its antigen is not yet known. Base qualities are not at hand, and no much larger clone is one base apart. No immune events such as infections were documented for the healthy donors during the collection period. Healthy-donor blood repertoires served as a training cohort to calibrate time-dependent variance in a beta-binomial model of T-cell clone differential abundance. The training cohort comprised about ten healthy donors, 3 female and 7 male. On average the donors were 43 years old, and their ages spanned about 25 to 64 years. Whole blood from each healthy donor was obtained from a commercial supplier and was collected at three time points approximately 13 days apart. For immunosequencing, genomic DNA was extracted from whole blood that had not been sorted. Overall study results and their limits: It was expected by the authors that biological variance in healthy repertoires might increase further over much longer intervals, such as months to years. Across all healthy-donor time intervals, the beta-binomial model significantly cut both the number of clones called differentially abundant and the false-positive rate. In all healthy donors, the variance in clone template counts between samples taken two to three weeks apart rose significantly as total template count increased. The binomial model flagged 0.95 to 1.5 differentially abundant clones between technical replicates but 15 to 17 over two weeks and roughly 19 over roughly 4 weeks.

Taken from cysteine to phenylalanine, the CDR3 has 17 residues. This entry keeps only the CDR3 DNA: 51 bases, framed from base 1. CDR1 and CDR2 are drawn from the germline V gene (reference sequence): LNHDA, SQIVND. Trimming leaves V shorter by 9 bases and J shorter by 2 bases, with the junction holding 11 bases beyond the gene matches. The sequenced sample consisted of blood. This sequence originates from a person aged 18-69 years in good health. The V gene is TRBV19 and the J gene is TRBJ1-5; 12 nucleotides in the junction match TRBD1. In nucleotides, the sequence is TGTGCCAGCCAAACCGGGACAGGGGGCGATGGCAATCAGCCCCAGCATTTT. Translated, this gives CASQTGTGGDGNQPQHF. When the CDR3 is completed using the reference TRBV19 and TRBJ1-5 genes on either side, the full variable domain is DGGITQSPKYLFRKEGQNVTLSCEQNLNHDAMYWYRQDPGQGLRLIYYSQIVNDFQKGDIAEGYSVSREKKESFPLTVTSAQKNPTAFYLCASQTGTGGDGNQPQHFGDGTRLSIL.